Listed here are 12 T cell receptor beta chains from one sample, sequenced in a study of cytomegalovirus exposure and HLA in healthy donors. PCR employed 60 Vbeta and 13 Jbeta primers. Produced via immunoSEQ multiplex PCR; TCRdb's table is partial and in-frame only. The data show 200,000 or so clones, about 80% seen once. Sample: PBMCs. Receptor source: a woman aged 18-29 years in good health and CMV-seropositive.

A single count supports this clone. This rearrangement joins TRBV29-1 to TRBJ2-7; 9 nucleotides match TRBD1. Germline assignment: CDR1 SQVTM and CDR2 ANQGSEA. J lost 3 bases, V lost 4 bases, and 7 bases had no gene match. The CDR3 totals 14 residues. The CDR3 region has the DNA TGCAGCGTTGCCCCCGGGACAGGGAGCTACGAGCAGTACTTC. Its protein is CSVAPGTGSYEQYF.

The V and J genes are TRBV6-5 and TRBJ2-7; 8 nucleotides agree with TRBD1. Germline-derived CDR1 and CDR2 are MNHEY and SVGAGI. J gave up 3 bases and V 4 bases, and 8 bases lay outside the gene matches. The CDR3 runs 15 residues. The DNA for the CDR3 is TGTGCCAGCAGTTCAGACAGGGGAGTGGGCTACGAGCAGTACTTC. Its translation: CASSSDRGVGYEQYF.

V gene TRBV11-3 combines with J gene TRBJ2-3; no clear D gene. V dropped 1 base and J dropped 3 bases, with 11 bases sitting between them. Per the germline V gene, CDR1 is SGHNT and CDR2 is YENEEA. The CDR3 is 15 residues long. CDR3 sequence: CASSLGYSRTDTQYF. The CDR3 DNA reads TGTGCCAGCAGCTTAGGTTACAGTCGGACAGATACGCAGTATTTT.

This clone was detected once. This chain uses TRBV4-1 with TRBJ2-2; D perhaps matches TRBD2 (6 bases). The CDR3 extends over 17 amino acids. Germline V CDR1 and CDR2: MGHRA, YSYEKL. V gave up 6 bases and J gave up 1 base, with 18 bases separating them. The CDR3 DNA sequence: TGCGCCAGCAGGCTCGTCGGCGGGACGGGGAACACCGGGGAGCTGTTTTTT. This codes for CASRLVGGTGNTGELFF.

This chain connects TRBV19 to TRBJ2-3, with 7 bases aligning to TRBD1. The CDR3 covers 12 residues. J was trimmed by 11 bases and V by 7 bases; bases with no gene match: 9. The germline V gene has CDR1 LNHDA and CDR2 SQIVND (reference sequence). The CDR3 is CASNDRDRMQYF. In nucleotides, the CDR3 is TGTGCCAGTAACGACCGGGACAGAATGCAGTATTTT.

This chain joins TRBV6-6 and TRBJ2-6; D not resolved. The length of the CDR3 is 14 residues. Germline-derived CDR1 and CDR2 are MNHNY and SVGAGI (reference sequence). The ends were cut back, 5 bases at V and 0 bases at J, with 5 bases in the middle. The CDR3 DNA sequence: TGTGCCAGCAGTGGCCTCTCTGGGGCCAACGTCCTGACTTTC. This gives the protein CASSGLSGANVLTF.

The chain links TRBV13 to TRBJ1-5, with a tentative D call TRBD1 (6 bases). The CDR3 runs to 17 residues. Looked up from germline, CDR1 is PRHDT and CDR2 is FYEKMQ (reference sequence). Trimming left V 3 bases short and J 1 base short, with 16 bases between. CDR3 in amino acids: CASSLGGGRRSNQPQHF. Here the CDR3 DNA reads TGTGCCAGCAGCTTGGGGGGGGGCCGGCGGAGCAATCAGCCCCAGCATTTT.

This chain links TRBV9 with TRBJ1-1; D possibly corresponds to TRBD1 (5 bases). This CDR3 has 15 residues. Looked up from germline, CDR1 is SGDLS and CDR2 is YYNGEE. Trimming stripped 1 base from V and 4 bases from J, with 14 bases between. CDR3: CASSVTLGAGTEAFF. The CDR3 DNA reads as TGTGCCAGCAGCGTAACTCTAGGGGCTGGCACTGAAGCTTTCTTT.

The chain joins TRBV19 to TRBJ1-1; D not resolved. The CDR3 is made up of 14 amino acids. V gave up 5 bases and J gave up 0 bases, with 10 bases separating them. Germline assignment: CDR1 LNHDA and CDR2 SQIVND (reference sequence). This chain's CDR3 is CASSPTGMNTEAFF. DNA for the CDR3: TGTGCCAGTAGTCCGACGGGGATGAACACTGAAGCTTTCTTT.

V and J are TRBV25-1 and TRBJ1-1, with 8 bases lining up with TRBD1. V was pared by 6 bases and J by 1 base, with 4 bases of the junction left unmatched. This CDR3 is 14 amino acids long. Germline V CDR1 and CDR2: MGHDK, SYGVNS. CDR3 bases: TGTGCCAGCAGGGGGACAGGACAGAACACTGAAGCTTTCTTT. Translated: CASRGTGQNTEAFF.

The gene calls are TRBV18 and TRBJ1-1; no clear D. This CDR3 has 12 amino acids. V gave up 6 bases and J gave up 6 bases, with 11 bases separating them. Germline V gene lookup returns CDR1 KGHSH and CDR2 LQKENI. For the CDR3, the DNA is TGTGCCAGCTCCCCGCAGGCCGCTGAAGCTTTCTTT. Translated: CASSPQAAEAFF.

The V gene is TRBV12-5, the J gene TRBJ2-3, with D possibly TRBD1 on 6 matching bases. The V end was cut by 2 bases, the J end by 5 bases, with 26 bases between. Germline-derived CDR1 and CDR2 are LGHNT and FRNRAP. The CDR3 loop spans 19 amino acids. This CDR3 reads CASGLPPGWAGASRDTQYF. The CDR3 bases are TGTGCTAGTGGTTTGCCCCCCGGGTGGGCAGGGGCAAGTAGAGATACGCAGTATTTT.